The 17 T cell receptor beta chains below all came from one sample that was sequenced in a study of beta chain features in type 1 diabetes. General study findings and limits: Shorter TCRB CDR3s, moderately but significantly so, were found in Type 1 diabetes patients in all four CD4+ subsets.

Every bit of the isolated RNA underwent reverse transcription, so sequencing read expressed TCRB transcripts. The repertoire was sequenced with immunoSEQ multiplex PCR; TCRdb's copy has only in-frame clones and lacks some. The repertoire holds approximately 15,000 clones, with 65% to 85% as singletons. Antigens of these TCRs are unknown. Material: stem cell memory CD4+ T cells from blood. These TCRs come from a woman between 18 and 29 years old with type 1 diabetes.

This chain joins TRBV7-9 and TRBJ2-1; D remains ambiguous. From germline, CDR1 is SEHNR and CDR2 FQNEAQ (reference sequence). This CDR3 has 15 amino acids. V lost 1 base to trimming and J lost 7 bases, with 14 bases between them. The CDR3 region is CASSLEVGFRNEQFF. In DNA form, the CDR3 reads TGTGCCAGCAGCTTAGAGGTCGGATTCAGGAATGAGCAGTTCTTC. The whole variable domain, remainder taken from reference TRBV7-9 and TRBJ2-1, is DTGVSQNPRHKITKRGQNVTFRCDPISEHNRLYWYRQTLGQGPEFLTYFQNEAQLEKSRLLSDRFSAERPKGSFSTLEIQRTEQGDSAMYLCASSLEVGFRNEQFFGPGTRLTVL.

V is TRBV7-8 and J is TRBJ1-2; D ambiguous. CDR3 length equals 16 residues. V dropped 5 bases and J dropped 8 bases, with 24 bases sitting between them. Germline CDR1 and CDR2: SGHVS and FQNEAQ. Here the CDR3 reads CASSTLIRGGSYGYTF. The DNA of the CDR3 is TGTGCCAGCAGCACTTTAATCCGGGGAGGGTCGTACGGCTACACCTTC.

J is TRBJ2-7 and V is TRBV18, with 9 bases lining up with TRBD1. The germline V gene encodes CDR1 KGHSH and CDR2 LQKENI. V trimming: 5 bases; J trimming: 5 bases; junction bases outside the gene matches: 4. This CDR3 has 13 residues. CDR3 amino acids: CASSSTGGNEQYF. The DNA for the CDR3 is TGTGCCAGCTCATCAACAGGGGGCAACGAGCAGTACTTC.

This clone was seen more than once but under ten times. The J gene is TRBJ2-1, the V gene TRBV11-2, with 8 bases fitting TRBD2. The trim removed 0 bases at V and 5 bases at J, leaving 9 bases unmatched. Germline V CDR1 and CDR2: SGHAT, FQNNGV. This CDR3 region has 17 residues. The CDR3 nucleotides read TGTGCCAGCAGCTTAGATCATGCTAGCGGGCCGGACAATGAGCAGTTCTTC. This gives the protein CASSLDHASGPDNEQFF.

The rearrangement links TRBV7-9 to TRBJ2-7; 7 bases are a match to TRBD2. The CDR3 is 14 amino acids. The germline gives CDR1 SEHNR, CDR2 FQNEAQ (reference sequence). The V gene end was trimmed by 4 bases and the J gene end by 4 bases; junction bases not matched to a gene: 7. The chain's CDR3 is CASSSSGTGYEQYF. The DNA of the CDR3 is TGTGCCAGCAGCTCCAGCGGGACCGGATACGAGCAGTACTTC.

This rearrangement joins TRBV30 to TRBJ2-2; 9 nucleotides align to TRBD1. The germline V gene encodes CDR1 GTSNPN and CDR2 SVGIG (reference sequence). There are 18 residues in the CDR3. V shed 0 bases, J shed 1 base, and the junction held 9 bases outside the gene matches. As DNA, the CDR3 is TGTGCCTGGAGTGTAAGGGGGGGACAGGGAGGGAACACCGGGGAGCTGTTTTTT. Translation gives CAWSVRGGQGGNTGELFF.

This clone was observed a single time. Here the CDR3 DNA reads TGTGCCAGCAACAATAGCGGGAGAGGCTACGAGCAGTACTTC. Translating gives CASNNSGRGYEQYF. The J gene is TRBJ2-7, the V gene TRBV28, with 9 bases matching TRBD2. The germline V gene encodes CDR1 MDHEN and CDR2 SYDVKM. The CDR3 is made up of 14 amino acids. Germline trimming cut 7 bases from V and 3 bases from J; bases unmatched to any gene: 7.

V is TRBV29-1 and J is TRBJ2-3; D might be TRBD2 (5 bases). The CDR3 runs 15 residues. V lost 4 bases to trimming and J lost 0 bases, with 14 bases between them. Germline loops: CDR1 SQVTM, CDR2 ANQGSEA. The CDR3 coding sequence is TGCAGCGTTGGGCTGACGGGGAGTAGCACAGATACGCAGTATTTT. Protein sequence: CSVGLTGSSTDTQYF.

The chain joins TRBV28 to TRBJ2-3, with a possible D match to TRBD2 (6 bases). Deletions cut 3 bases from V and 13 bases from J, with 14 bases between. Looked up from germline, CDR1 is MDHEN and CDR2 is SYDVKM. The length of the CDR3 is 12 residues. The CDR3 reads CASSFGTFRKYF. The CDR3 DNA follows: TGTGCCAGCAGTTTCGGGACTTTTCGCAAGTATTTT.

This chain links TRBV5-1 with TRBJ2-7; tentative D call: TRBD1 (5 bases). Per the germline V gene, CDR1 is SGHRS and CDR2 is YFSETQ. The CDR3 is 13 amino acids. With 2 bases removed from V and 3 bases from J, the gap between germline ends came to 9 bases. Here the CDR3 reads CASSFTGNYEQYF. In DNA form, the CDR3 reads TGCGCCAGCAGCTTCACAGGAAACTACGAGCAGTACTTC. Complete variable domain (other parts from reference TRBV5-1 and TRBJ2-7): KAGVTQTPRYLIKTRGQQVTLSCSPISGHRSVSWYQQTPGQGLQFLFEYFSETQRNKGNFPGRFSGRQFSNSRSEMNVSTLELGDSALYLCASSFTGNYEQYFGPGTRLTVT.

The genes are TRBV7-2 and TRBJ2-4, with a tentative D call TRBD1 (6 bases). The CDR3 has 14 residues. In germline, CDR1 is SGHTA, CDR2 FQGNSA. Trimming shortened V by 5 bases and J by 7 bases, and 15 bases separated the two germline ends. CDR3 sequence reads: CASSLQGPGNIQYF. Here the CDR3 DNA reads TGTGCCAGCAGCCTCCAGGGGCCCGGCAACATTCAGTACTTC.

This clone has only one observation. The chain joins TRBV4-1 to TRBJ2-3; D not certain. CDR1 is MGHRA, CDR2 YSYEKL, per germline. CDR3 length: 15 residues. Between the trimmed V and J ends, which lost 1 base and 0 bases, there was a span of 8 bases. The CDR3 DNA sequence: TGCGCCAGCAGCCAAGGGGCAGCCAGCACAGATACGCAGTATTTT. Protein product: CASSQGAASTDTQYF.

The J gene is TRBJ1-2, the V gene TRBV28, with TRBD1 as a possible D gene (6 bases). CDR1 and CDR2 (germline): MDHEN, SYDVKM. The CDR3 runs 14 residues. The V gene lost 5 bases and the J gene lost 4 bases, with 14 bases spanning the gap. In nucleotides, the CDR3 is TGTGCCAGCAGTCTCTGGACAGTTCCCTATGGCTACACCTTC. This codes for CASSLWTVPYGYTF.

The V and J genes are TRBV5-1 and TRBJ2-1; D remains ambiguous. With 0 bases removed from V and 5 bases from J, the gap between germline ends came to 15 bases. The CDR3 length is 16 residues. Looked up from germline, CDR1 is SGHRS and CDR2 is YFSETQ. CDR3 residues: CASSLGAPSWNNEQFF. CDR3 DNA sequence: TGCGCCAGCAGCTTGGGGGCCCCTTCGTGGAACAATGAGCAGTTCTTC.

The rearrangement uses TRBV5-1 and TRBJ1-2; D gene ambiguous. The CDR3 has 16 residues. From germline, CDR1 is SGHRS and CDR2 YFSETQ. The V end lost 0 bases, the J end lost 4 bases, and 16 bases lay between the germline ends. The CDR3 loop is CASSLAGMGLGYGYTF. CDR3 DNA: TGCGCCAGCAGCTTGGCCGGTATGGGCCTCGGCTATGGCTACACCTTC.

The chain is built from TRBV6-6 and TRBJ1-2, with 10 bases that match TRBD1. Germline V lookup: CDR1 MNHNY, CDR2 SVGAGI (reference sequence). The ends lost 5 bases at V and 3 bases at J; junction bases unmatched: 3. The CDR3 length is 14 residues. In DNA form, the CDR3 reads TGTGCCAGCAGTAGTGGACAGGGGGACTATGGCTACACCTTC. Amino acid sequence: CASSSGQGDYGYTF.

The rearrangement uses TRBV10-3 and TRBJ1-1, with a weak D call TRBD1 (5 bases). The V end was cut by 10 bases, the J end by 4 bases, with 16 bases between. CDR1 is ENHRY, CDR2 SYGVKD, per germline. There are 13 residues in the CDR3. CDR3 amino acids: CATGGRGSTEAFF. CDR3 sequence (DNA): TGTGCCACCGGGGGACGGGGCAGCACTGAAGCTTTCTTT.